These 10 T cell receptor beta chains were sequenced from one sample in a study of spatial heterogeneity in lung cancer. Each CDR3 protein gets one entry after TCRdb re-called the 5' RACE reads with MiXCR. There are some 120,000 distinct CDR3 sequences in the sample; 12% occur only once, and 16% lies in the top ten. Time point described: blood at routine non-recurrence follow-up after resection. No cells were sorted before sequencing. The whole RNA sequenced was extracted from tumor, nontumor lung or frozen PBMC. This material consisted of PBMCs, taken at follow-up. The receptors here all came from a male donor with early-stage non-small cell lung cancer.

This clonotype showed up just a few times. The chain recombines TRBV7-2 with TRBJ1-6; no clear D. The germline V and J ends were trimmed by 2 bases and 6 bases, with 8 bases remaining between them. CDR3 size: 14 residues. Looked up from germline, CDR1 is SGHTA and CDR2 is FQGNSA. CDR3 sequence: CASSLKLSNSPLHF. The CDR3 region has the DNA TGTGCCAGCAGCTTAAAACTGTCTAATTCACCCCTCCACTTT.

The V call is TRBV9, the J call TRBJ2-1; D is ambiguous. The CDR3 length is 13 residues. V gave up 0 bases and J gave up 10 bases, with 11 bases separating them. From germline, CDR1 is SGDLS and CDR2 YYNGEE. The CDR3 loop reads CASSVDSDWEQFF. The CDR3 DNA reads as TGTGCCAGCAGCGTAGACTCCGACTGGGAGCAGTTCTTC.

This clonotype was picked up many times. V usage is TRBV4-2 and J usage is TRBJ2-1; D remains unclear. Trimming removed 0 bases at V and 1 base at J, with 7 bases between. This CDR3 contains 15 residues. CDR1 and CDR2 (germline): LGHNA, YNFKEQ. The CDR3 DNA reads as TGTGCCAGCAGCCAAGAGCGAAGGTCCTACAATGAGCAGTTCTTC. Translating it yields CASSQERRSYNEQFF.

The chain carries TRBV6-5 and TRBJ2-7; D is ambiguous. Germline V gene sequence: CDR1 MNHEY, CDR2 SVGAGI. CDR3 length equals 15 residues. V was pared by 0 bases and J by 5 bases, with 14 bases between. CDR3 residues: CASSYSPGTGNEQYF. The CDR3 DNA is TGTGCCAGCAGTTACTCGCCGGGTACTGGAAACGAGCAGTACTTC.

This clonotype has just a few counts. In nucleotides, the CDR3 is TGTGCCAGCAGCCACTTGTCCTACGAGCAGTACTTC. Its translation: CASSHLSYEQYF. The chain recombines TRBV3-1 with TRBJ2-7; D is uncertain. V was pared by 3 bases and J by 1 base, with 4 bases between. Germline loops: CDR1 LGHDT, CDR2 YNNKEL (reference sequence). This CDR3 region has 12 residues.

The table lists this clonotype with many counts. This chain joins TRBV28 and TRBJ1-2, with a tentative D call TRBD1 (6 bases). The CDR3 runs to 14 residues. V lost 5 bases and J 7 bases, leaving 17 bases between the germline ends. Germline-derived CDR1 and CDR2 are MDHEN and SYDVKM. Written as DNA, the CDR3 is TGTGCCAGCAGTCCTCCCACAGGGTCTGGTGGCTACACCTTC. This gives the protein CASSPPTGSGGYTF.

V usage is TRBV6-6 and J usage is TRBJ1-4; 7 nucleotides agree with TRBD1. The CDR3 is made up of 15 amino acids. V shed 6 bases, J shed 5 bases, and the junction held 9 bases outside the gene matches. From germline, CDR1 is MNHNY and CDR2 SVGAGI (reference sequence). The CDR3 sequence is CASSPQGQTNEKLFF. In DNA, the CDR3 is TGTGCCAGCAGCCCACAGGGACAGACGAATGAAAAACTGTTTTTT.

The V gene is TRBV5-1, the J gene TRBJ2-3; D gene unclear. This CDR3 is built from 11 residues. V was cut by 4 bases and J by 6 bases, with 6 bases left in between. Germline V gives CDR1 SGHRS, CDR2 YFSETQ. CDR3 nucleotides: TGCGCCAGCAGCCGGGCGGATACGCAGTATTTT. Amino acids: CASSRADTQYF.

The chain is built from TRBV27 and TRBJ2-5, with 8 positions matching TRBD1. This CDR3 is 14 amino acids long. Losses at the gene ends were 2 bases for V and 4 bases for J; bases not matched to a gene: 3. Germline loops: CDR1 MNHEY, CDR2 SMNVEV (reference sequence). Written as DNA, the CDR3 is TGTGCCAGCAGTTTACCCGGACAGGGAGAGACCCAGTACTTC. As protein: CASSLPGQGETQYF.

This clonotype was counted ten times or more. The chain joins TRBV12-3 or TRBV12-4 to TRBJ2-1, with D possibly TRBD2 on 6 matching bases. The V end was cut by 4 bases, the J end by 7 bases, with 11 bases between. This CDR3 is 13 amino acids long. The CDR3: CASSSTSLNEQFF. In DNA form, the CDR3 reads TGTGCCAGCAGTTCGACTAGTCTTAATGAGCAGTTCTTC.